This T cell receptor beta chain was identified in a study of breast tumors, draining lymph nodes, adjacent tissues. Study conclusions and caveats: Luminal-like breast cancer showed significantly higher tumor–nontumor repertoire similarity than basal-like. Most tumor T cells seemingly derive from lymph node, then expand in tumor. Compared with lymph nodes, tumors were less diverse; compared with nontumor tissue, more.

V lost 4 bases, J lost 5 bases, and 9 bases lay in between. The CDR3 runs to 13 residues. Germline CDR1 and CDR2: SGHKS and YYEKEE (reference sequence). TCRdb re-analysed the multiplex PCR reads in MiXCR, keeping a single row per CDR3 protein. The sample includes 20,000 to 30,000 distinct CDR3 sequences, about 24% of them seen just once. This clonotype was observed many times. The antigen is not known. The genes are TRBV5-5 and TRBJ1-4; D gene uncertain. The TCR sequence derives from a female donor with breast cancer. Some clones in this sample may be carry-over from other donors' samples. The sequencing input was breast tumor tissue. In DNA, the CDR3 is TGTGCCAGCAGCCCAGGACCGAATGAAAAACTGTTTTTT. This codes for CASSPGPNEKLFF.